The present T cell receptor beta chain was sequenced within a study of blood T cell repertoires in COVID-19. In the study overall: COVID-19 samples from acute and convalescent phases originated in the United States, Italy and Spain.

Germline V CDR1 and CDR2: SGHRS, YFSETQ. CDR3 length: 15 residues. V shed 4 bases and J shed 1 base, with 13 bases lying between them. The protocol was immunoSEQ multiplex PCR, while the TCRdb copy is restricted to in-frame clones and leaves out a portion. The sample lists under 500,000 clones, 75% to 90% seen once, with approximately 1.2% in the top ten. Notes on this clone: Other DNA sequences from this sample encode an identical CDR3 as well.

The chain links TRBV5-1 to TRBJ2-3; TRBD1 might be the D (6 bases). The receptor's source is a man younger than 45 who had recovered from COVID-19. The material sequenced was PBMCs or T cells enriched from blood (not recorded which). The CDR3: CASSLQGAGTDTQYF. CDR3 DNA sequence: TGCGCCAGCAGCCTACAGGGAGCGGGCACAGATACGCAGTATTTT.